The clone carrying this T cell receptor (beta chain) has only a few counts. Its matching antigen is unknown. Enrolled ophthalmopathy patients presented with a Clinical Activity Score of at least 3, a NOSPECS grade of at least 4, and disease duration under 3 months. Amplification of TCR beta CDR3 regions used RNA as the template. The primer set for the first-round RT-PCR of the TCR CDR3 was HTBI. TCRdb fed the multiplex PCR reads into MiXCR, producing one record per CDR3 protein. The data show about 350,000 distinct CDR3 sequences, around 15% seen once. The data were taken from a study of T cells in Graves' hyperthyroidism and ophthalmopathy. Study-level background: Staff took peripheral blood when the initial diagnosis was made, before any treatment began. Findings and limits, study-wide: Blood samples included most of the expanded thyroid clonotypes exceeding 0.001. Stable hyperthyroidism and ophthalmopathy were separated using 13 V-J signatures.

V was shortened by 5 bases and J by 4 bases, with 13 bases between the two germline ends. The CDR3 is 13 amino acids. Germline V CDR1 and CDR2: DFQATT, SNEGSKA (reference sequence). This clonotype originated in a woman aged 55-75 years with Graves' ophthalmopathy. This chain connects TRBV20-1 to TRBJ2-3; tentative D call: TRBD2 (7 bases). The specimen was blood. The CDR3 bases are TGCAGTGCTGGAGGGGGGGGCTCAGATACGCAGTATTTT. It codes for CSAGGGGSDTQYF.